This T cell receptor (beta chain) emerged from a study of cytomegalovirus exposure and HLA in healthy donors (dated by TCRdb to the late 2010s). About the full investigation: According to a later analysis, the roughly 120 validation repertoires were produced on the same platform as the approximately 620 repertoires of the first cohort. To predict cytomegalovirus infection status, the study combined high-throughput TCR immunosequencing, statistical association of individual TCRs with disease status, and machine learning. The study was designed to test whether signatures of past pathogen exposure could be identified by cataloging public T cell receptors. A separate validation cohort of roughly 120 different subjects was used in addition to the roughly 700-subject first cohort.

The donors were included in the validation cohort of 120 subjects, a group kept apart from the roughly 700-subject first cohort. Trimming takes 7 bases from V and 5 bases from J, and the germline ends sit 16 bases apart. The CDR3 spans 14 residues, from the cysteine through the phenylalanine. Solely the CDR3 DNA is kept, with 42 bases framed from the first base. Sequences SGHDT (CDR1) and YYEEEE (CDR2) are obtained from the germline V gene. Broad study findings and their caveats: In vitro tests confirmed that a few of the cytomegalovirus-associated TCR beta chains recognize cytomegalovirus antigens. According to the authors, the approach could potentially be generalized to other disease states and immunological phenotypes. A total of around 150 TCR beta chains were listed by the study as associated with cytomegalovirus. Most TCR sequences were observed very rarely across donors, whereas some public TCRs were present in many individuals. Subsequent analysis determined that TCRs grouped into clusters in the first cohort also showed a tendency toward co-occurrence across the 120 or so validation repertoires, and 94% of cluster scores exceeded 0. The classifier was reported to diagnose cytomegalovirus status with high specificity and sensitivity in both the original cohort and the validation cohort. A later analysis had no HLA typing for the validation cohort, so co-occurrence there was scored across all 130 or so repertoires.

The library was prepared using the immunoSEQ multiplex PCR assay. The published analysis was carried out like this. A statistical classification framework was developed to diagnose cytomegalovirus status using the catalog of TCR beta chain sequences. This is the immuneACCESS table as TCRdb keeps it, with only in-frame sequences that have V and J called. A part of the clones is gone; compared with another copy, unresolved V genes explain less than half, and the rest is unexplained. Clone size and V and J calls were adopted from that table, with D and trimming inferred from the DNA. The sample contains fewer than 140,000 clones, 88% of them found a single time. The ten largest clones represent 1.8% of the sample. Details on this clone: Its recognized antigen is unknown. No base quality information exists; no much larger clone differs at one position.

The receptor comes from a young woman in good health and CMV-seropositive. The sequence joins TRBV5-6 to TRBJ1-5; the D gene cannot be named for sure. The sequenced sample was PBMCs. The DNA is TGTGCCAGCCATAGCGGGCCCGATGATCAGCCCCAGCATTTT. Its protein reads: CASHSGPDDQPQHF.